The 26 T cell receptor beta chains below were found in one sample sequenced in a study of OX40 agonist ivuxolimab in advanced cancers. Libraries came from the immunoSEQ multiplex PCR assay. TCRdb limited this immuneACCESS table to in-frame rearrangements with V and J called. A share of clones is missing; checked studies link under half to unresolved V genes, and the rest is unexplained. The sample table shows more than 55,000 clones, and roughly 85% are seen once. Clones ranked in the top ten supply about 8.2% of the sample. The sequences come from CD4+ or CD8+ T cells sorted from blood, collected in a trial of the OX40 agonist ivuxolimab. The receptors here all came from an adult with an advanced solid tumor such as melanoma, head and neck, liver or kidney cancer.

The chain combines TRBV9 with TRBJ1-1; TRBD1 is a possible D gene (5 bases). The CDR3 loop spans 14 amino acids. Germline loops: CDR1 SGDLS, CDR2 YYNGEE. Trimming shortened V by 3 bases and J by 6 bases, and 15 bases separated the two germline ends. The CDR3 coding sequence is TGTGCCAGCAGCGGGGACCCAGGCAGTTCTGAAGCTTTCTTT. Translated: CASSGDPGSSEAFF.

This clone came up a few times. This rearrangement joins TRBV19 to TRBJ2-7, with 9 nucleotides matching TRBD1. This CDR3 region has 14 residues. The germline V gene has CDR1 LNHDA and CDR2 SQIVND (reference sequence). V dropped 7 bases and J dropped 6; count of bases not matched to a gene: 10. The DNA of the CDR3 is TGTGCCAGTACCAAAGGACAGGGGCTGGGCGAGCAGTACTTC. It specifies CASTKGQGLGEQYF.

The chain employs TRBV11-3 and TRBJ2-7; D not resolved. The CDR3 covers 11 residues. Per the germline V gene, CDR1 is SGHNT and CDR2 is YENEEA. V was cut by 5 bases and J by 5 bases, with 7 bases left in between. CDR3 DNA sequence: TGTGCCAGCAGCCCGGAAAACGAGCAGTACTTC. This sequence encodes CASSPENEQYF.

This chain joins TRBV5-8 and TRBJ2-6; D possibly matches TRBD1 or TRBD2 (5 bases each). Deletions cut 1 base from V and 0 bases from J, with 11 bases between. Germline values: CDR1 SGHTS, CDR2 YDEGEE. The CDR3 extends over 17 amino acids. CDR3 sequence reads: CASSLTGTSSGANVLTF. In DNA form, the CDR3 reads TGTGCCAGCAGCTTGACCGGGACCTCCTCTGGGGCCAACGTCCTGACTTTC.

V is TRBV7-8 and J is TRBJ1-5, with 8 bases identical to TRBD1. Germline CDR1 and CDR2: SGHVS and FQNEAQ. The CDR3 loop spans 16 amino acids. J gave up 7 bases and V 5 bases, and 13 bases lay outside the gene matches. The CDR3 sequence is CASSVRDGQGSQPQHF. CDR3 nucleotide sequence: TGTGCCAGCAGCGTACGGGACGGACAGGGCTCACAGCCCCAGCATTTT. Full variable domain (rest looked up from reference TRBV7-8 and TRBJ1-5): GAGVSQSPRYKVAKRGQDVALRCDPISGHVSLFWYQQALGQGPEFLTYFQNEAQLDKSGLPSDRFFAERPEGSVSTLKIQRTQQEDSAVYLCASSVRDGQGSQPQHFGDGTRLSIL.

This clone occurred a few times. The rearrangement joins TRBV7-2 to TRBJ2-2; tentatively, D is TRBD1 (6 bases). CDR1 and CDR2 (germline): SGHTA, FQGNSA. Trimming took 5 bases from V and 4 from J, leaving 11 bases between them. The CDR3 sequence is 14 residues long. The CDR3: CASSLGQTTGELFF. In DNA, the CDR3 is TGTGCCAGCAGCCTCGGACAGACCACCGGGGAGCTGTTTTTT.

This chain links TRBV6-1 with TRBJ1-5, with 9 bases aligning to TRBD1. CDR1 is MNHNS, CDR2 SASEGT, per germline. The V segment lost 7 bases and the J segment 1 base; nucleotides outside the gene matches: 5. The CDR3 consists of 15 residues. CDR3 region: CASKLDRGSNQPQHF. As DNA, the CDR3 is TGTGCCAGCAAATTGGACAGGGGAAGCAATCAGCCCCAGCATTTT.

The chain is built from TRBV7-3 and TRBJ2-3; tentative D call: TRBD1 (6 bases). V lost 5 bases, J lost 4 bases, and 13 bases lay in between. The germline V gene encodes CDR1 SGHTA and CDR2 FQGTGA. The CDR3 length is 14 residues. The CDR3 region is CASSPIQGADTQYF. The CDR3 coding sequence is TGTGCCAGCAGCCCGATACAGGGAGCAGATACGCAGTATTTT.

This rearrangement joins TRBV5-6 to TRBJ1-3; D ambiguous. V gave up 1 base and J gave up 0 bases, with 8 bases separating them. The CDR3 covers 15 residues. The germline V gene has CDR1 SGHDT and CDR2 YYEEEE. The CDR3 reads CASSLILNSGNTIYF. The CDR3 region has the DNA TGTGCCAGCAGCTTGATTCTTAACTCTGGAAACACCATATATTTT.

The CDR3 coding sequence is TGTGCCAGCAGCTCCCCCAGGGGTCGGGGTTGCAATCAGCCCCAGCATTTT. Residues: CASSSPRGRGCNQPQHF. This chain links TRBV7-7 with TRBJ1-5, with D possibly matching TRBD1 (6 bases). The length of the CDR3 is 17 residues. Germline CDR1 reads SSHAT; CDR2 reads FNYEAQ (reference sequence). V was trimmed by 4 bases and J by 2 bases, leaving 18 bases between them.

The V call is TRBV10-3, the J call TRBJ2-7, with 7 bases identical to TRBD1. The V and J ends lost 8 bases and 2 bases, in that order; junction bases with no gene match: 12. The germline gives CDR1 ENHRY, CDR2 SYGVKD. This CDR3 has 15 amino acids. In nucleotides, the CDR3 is TGTGCCATCTCCCCCCTCGGGACAGAGACCTACGAGCAGTACTTC. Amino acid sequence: CAISPLGTETYEQYF.

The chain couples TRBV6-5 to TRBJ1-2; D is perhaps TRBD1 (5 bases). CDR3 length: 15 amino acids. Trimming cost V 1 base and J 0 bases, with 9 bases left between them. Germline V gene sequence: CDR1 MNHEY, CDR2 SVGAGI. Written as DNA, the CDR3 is TGTGCCAGCAGTTACTTAGGGGCCACTAACTATGGCTACACCTTC. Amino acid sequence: CASSYLGATNYGYTF.

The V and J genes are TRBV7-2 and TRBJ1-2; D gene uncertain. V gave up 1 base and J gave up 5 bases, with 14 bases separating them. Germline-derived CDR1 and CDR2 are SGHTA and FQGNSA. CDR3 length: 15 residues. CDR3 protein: CASSLGAGLMYGYTF. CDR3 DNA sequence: TGTGCCAGCAGCTTAGGGGCAGGCCTCATGTATGGCTACACCTTC.

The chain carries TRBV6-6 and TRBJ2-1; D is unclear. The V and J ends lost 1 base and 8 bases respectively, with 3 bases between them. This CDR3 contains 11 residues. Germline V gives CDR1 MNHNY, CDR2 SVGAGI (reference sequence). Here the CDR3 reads CASSYWDEQFF. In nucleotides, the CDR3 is TGTGCCAGCAGTTACTGGGATGAGCAGTTCTTC.

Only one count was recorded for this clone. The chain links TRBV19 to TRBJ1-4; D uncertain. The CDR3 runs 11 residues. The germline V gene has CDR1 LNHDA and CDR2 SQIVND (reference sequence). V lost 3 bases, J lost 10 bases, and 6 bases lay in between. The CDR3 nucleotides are TGTGCCAGTAGTATGGGAGGAAAACTGTTTTTT. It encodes CASSMGGKLFF.

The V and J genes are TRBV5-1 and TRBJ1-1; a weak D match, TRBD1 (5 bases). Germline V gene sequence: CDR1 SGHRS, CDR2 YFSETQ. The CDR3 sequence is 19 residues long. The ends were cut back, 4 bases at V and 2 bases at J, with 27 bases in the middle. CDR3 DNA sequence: TGCGCCAGCAGCCAAATACGAAACCTTCAACAGGCCCCCAACACTGAAGCTTTCTTT. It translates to CASSQIRNLQQAPNTEAFF.

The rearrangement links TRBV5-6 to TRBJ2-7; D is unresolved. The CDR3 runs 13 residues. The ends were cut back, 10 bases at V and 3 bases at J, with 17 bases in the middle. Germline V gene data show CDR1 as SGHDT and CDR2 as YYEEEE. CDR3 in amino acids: CASKVGRNYEQYF. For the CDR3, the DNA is TGTGCCTCCAAGGTGGGCCGGAACTACGAGCAGTACTTC.

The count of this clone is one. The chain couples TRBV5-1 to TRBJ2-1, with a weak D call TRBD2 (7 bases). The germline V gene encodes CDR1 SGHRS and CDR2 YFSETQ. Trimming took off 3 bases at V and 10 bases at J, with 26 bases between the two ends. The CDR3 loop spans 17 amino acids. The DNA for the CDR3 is TGCGCCAGCAGCTCCTCGAGGGGGGGTGTCAAACAATGGGAGCAGTTCTTC. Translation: CASSSSRGGVKQWEQFF. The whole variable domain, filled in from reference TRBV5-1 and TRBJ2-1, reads KAGVTQTPRYLIKTRGQQVTLSCSPISGHRSVSWYQQTPGQGLQFLFEYFSETQRNKGNFPGRFSGRQFSNSRSEMNVSTLELGDSALYLCASSSSRGGVKQWEQFFGPGTRLTVL.

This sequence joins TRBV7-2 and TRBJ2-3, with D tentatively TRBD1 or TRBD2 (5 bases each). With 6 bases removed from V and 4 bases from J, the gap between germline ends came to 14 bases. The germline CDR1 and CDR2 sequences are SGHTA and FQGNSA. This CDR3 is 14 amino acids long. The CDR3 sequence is CASRPVRGADTQYF. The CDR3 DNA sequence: TGTGCCAGCAGACCAGTACGGGGCGCAGATACGCAGTATTTT.

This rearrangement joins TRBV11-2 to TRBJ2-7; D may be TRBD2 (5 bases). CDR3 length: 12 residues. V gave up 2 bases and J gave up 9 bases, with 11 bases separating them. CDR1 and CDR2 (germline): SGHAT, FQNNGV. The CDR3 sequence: CASSLSQSGQYF. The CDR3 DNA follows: TGTGCCAGCAGCTTATCTCAGAGCGGGCAGTACTTC.

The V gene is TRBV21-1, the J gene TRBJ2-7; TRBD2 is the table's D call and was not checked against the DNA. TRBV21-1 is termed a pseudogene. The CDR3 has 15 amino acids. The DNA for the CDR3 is TGTGCCAGCAGCAAAGTGGGACTCCCCTCCTACGAGCAGTACTTC. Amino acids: CASSKVGLPSYEQYF.

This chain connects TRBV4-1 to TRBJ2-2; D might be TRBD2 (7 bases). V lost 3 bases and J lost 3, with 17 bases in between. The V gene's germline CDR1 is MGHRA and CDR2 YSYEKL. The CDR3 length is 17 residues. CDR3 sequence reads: CASSHPRGGADTGELFF. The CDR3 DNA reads TGCGCCAGCAGCCACCCCCGTGGGGGGGCGGACACCGGGGAGCTGTTTTTT.

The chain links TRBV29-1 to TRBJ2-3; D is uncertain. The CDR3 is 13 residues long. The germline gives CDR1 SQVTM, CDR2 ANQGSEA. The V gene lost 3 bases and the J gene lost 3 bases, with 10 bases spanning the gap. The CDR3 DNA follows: TGCAGCGTTGAGCGGCCGCTAACAGATACGCAGTATTTT. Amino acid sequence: CSVERPLTDTQYF.

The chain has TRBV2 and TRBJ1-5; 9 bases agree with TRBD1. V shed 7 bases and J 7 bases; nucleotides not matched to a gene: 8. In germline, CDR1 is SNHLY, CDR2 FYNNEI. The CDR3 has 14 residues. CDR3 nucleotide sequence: TGTGCCAGCACCCAACAGGGGGCAAGGCAGCCCCAGCATTTT. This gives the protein CASTQQGARQPQHF.

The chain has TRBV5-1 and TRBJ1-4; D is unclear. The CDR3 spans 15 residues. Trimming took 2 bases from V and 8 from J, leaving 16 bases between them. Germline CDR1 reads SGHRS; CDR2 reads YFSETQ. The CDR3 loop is CASSLDGASREKLFF. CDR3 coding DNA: TGCGCCAGCAGCTTAGATGGAGCGAGCCGCGAAAAACTGTTTTTT.

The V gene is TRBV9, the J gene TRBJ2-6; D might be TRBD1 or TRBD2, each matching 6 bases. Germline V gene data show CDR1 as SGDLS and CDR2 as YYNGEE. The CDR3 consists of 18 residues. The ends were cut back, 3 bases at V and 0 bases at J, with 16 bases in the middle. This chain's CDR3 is CASSARDTGGSGANVLTF. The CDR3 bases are TGTGCCAGCAGCGCGCGGGACACCGGGGGCTCTGGGGCCAACGTCCTGACTTTC.